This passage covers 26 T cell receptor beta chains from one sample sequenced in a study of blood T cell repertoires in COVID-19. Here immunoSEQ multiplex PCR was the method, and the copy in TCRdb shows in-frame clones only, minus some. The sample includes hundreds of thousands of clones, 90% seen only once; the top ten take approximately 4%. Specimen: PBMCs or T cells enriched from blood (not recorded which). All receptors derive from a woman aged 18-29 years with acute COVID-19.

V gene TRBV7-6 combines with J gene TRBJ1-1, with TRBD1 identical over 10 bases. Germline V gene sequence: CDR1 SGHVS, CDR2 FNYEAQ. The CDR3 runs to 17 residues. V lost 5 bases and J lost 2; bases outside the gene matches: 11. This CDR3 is CASSQGPGQGYNTEAFF. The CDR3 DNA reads TGTGCCAGCAGCCAAGGGCCGGGACAGGGGTATAACACTGAAGCTTTCTTT.

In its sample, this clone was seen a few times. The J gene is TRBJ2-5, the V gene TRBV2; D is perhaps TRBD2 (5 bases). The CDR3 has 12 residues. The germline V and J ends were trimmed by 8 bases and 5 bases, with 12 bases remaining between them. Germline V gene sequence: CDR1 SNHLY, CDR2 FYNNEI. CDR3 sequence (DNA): TGTGCCAGCGGAGGCCGCTCGGAGACCCAGTACTTC. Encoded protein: CASGGRSETQYF.

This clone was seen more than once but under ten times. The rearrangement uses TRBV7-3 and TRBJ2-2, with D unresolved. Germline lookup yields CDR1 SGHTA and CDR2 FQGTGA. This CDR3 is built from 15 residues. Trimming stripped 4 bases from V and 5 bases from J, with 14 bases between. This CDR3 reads CASSYSLAGTGELFF. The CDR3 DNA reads TGTGCCAGCAGCTACTCCCTTGCAGGAACCGGGGAGCTGTTTTTT.

DNA for the CDR3: TGTGCCAGCAGTTCGCACAGGGTAGGCTACACCTTC. Amino acid sequence: CASSSHRVGYTF. The chain has TRBV27 and TRBJ1-2, with D tentatively TRBD1 (6 bases). The CDR3 totals 12 residues. CDR1 and CDR2 from the germline V gene are MNHEY and SMNVEV (reference sequence). Trimming pared 4 bases from V and 8 bases from J, leaving 11 bases between.

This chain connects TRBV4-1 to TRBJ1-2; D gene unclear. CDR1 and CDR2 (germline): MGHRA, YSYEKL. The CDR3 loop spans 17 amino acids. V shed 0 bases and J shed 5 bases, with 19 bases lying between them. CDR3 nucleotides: TGCGCCAGCAGCCAAGATACGGGGTTTCGGCCTCCTTATGGCTACACCTTC. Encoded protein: CASSQDTGFRPPYGYTF.

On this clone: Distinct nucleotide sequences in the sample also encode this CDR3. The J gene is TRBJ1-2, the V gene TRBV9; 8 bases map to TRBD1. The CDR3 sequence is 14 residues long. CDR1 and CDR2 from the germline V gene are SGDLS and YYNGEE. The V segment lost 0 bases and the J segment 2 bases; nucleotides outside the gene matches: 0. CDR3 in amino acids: CASSVGTGNYGYTF. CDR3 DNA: TGTGCCAGCAGCGTAGGGACAGGGAACTATGGCTACACCTTC.

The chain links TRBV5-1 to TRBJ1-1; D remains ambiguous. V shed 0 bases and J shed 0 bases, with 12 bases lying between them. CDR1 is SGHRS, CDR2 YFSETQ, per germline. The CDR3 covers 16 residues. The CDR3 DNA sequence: TGCGCCAGCAGCTTGGCCGCGGCGGGTATGAACACTGAAGCTTTCTTT. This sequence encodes CASSLAAAGMNTEAFF.

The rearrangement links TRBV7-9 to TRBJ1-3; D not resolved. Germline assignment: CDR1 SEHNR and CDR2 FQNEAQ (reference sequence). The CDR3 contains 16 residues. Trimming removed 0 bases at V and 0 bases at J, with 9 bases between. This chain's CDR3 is CASSLAQRSSGNTIYF. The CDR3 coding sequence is TGTGCCAGCAGCTTAGCGCAAAGGAGCTCTGGAAACACCATATATTTT.

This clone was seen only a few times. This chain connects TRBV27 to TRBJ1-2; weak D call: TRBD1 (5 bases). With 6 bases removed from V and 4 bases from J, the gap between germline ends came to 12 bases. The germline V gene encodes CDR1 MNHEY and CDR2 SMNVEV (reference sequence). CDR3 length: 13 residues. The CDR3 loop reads CASRPGGPYGYTF. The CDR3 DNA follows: TGTGCCAGCAGGCCCGGGGGACCCTATGGCTACACCTTC.

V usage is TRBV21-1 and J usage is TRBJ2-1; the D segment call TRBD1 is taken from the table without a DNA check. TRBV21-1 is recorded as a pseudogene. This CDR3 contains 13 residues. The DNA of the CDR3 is TGTGCCAGCAGCAAATCACAGGGCAATGAGCAGTTCTTC. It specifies CASSKSQGNEQFF.

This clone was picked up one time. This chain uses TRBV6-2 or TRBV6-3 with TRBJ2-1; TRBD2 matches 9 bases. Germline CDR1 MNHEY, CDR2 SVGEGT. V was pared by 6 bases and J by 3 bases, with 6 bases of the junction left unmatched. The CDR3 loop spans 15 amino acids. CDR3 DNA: TGTGCCAGCAGCCAAATGACTAGCGGCTACAATGAGCAGTTCTTC. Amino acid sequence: CASSQMTSGYNEQFF.

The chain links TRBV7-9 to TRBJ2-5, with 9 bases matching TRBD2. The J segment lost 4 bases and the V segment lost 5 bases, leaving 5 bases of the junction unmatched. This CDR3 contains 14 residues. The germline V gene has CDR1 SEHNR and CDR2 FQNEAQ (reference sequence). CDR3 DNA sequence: TGTGCCAGCAGCCCGGGACTAGCAGGAGAGACCCAGTACTTC. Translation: CASSPGLAGETQYF.

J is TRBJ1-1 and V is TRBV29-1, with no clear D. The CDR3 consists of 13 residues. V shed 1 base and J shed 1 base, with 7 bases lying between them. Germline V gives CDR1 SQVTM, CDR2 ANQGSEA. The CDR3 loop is CSVEAGTNTEAFF. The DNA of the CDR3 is TGCAGCGTTGAAGCAGGAACGAACACTGAAGCTTTCTTT.

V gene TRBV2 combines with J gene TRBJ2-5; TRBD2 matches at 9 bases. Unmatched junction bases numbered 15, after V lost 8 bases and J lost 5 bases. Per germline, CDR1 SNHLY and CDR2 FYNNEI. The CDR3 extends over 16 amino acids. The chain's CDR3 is CASGKGWREGLETQYF. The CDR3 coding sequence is TGTGCCAGCGGCAAGGGGTGGCGGGAGGGCCTTGAGACCCAGTACTTC. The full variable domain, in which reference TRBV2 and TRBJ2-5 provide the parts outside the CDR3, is EPEVTQTPSHQVTQMGQEVILRCVPISNHLYFYWYRQILGQKVEFLVSFYNNEISEKSEIFDDQFSVERPDGSNFTLKIRSTKLEDSAMYFCASGKGWREGLETQYFGPGTRLLVL.

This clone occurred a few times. CDR3 in amino acids: CASSLDRGGRPQHF. Written as DNA, the CDR3 is TGTGCCAGCAGCTTAGATCGGGGGGGGAGGCCCCAGCATTTT. The chain uses TRBV11-2 and TRBJ1-5; the D gene is possibly TRBD1 (5 bases). The germline CDR1 and CDR2 sequences are SGHAT and FQNNGV. V lost 0 bases and J lost 9, with 12 bases in between. The CDR3 extends over 14 amino acids.

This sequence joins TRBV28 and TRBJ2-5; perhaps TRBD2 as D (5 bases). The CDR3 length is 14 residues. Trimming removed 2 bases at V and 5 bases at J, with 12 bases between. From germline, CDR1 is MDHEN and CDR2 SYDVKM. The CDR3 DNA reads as TGTGCCAGCAGTTTAGGGCTTAGCGTGGAGACCCAGTACTTC. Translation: CASSLGLSVETQYF.

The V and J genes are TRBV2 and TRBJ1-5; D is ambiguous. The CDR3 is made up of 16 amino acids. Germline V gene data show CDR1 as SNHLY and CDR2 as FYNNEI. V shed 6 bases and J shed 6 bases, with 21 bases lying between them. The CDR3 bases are TGTGCCAGCAGGTCCTCTTACTACCCGTCGGCTCAGCCCCAGCATTTT. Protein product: CASRSSYYPSAQPQHF.

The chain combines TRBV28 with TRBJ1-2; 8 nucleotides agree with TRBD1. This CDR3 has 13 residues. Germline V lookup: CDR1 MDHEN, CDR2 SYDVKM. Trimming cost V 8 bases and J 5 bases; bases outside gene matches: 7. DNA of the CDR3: TGTGCCAGCCGTGGGGACAGGCTATATGGCTACACCTTC. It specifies CASRGDRLYGYTF.

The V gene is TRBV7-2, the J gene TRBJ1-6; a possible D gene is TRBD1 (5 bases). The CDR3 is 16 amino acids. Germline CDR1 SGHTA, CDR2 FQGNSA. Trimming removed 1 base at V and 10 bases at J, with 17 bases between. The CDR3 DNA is TGTGCCAGCAGCTTAGAGGGTTCAGGGCTCGGGTCACCCCTCCACTTT. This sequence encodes CASSLEGSGLGSPLHF.

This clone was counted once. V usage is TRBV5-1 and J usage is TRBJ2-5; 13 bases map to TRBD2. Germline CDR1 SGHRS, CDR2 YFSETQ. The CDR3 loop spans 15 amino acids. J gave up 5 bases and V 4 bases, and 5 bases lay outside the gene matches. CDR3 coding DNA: TGCGCCAGCAGCCCCCCGACTAGCGGGAGGGAGACCCAGTACTTC. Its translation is CASSPPTSGRETQYF.

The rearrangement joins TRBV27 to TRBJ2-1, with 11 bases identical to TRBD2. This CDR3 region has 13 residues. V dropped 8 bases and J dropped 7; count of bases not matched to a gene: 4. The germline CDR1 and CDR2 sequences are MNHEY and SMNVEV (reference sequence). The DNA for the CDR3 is TGTGCCAGCCGACTAGCGGGATGGAATGAGCAGTTCTTC. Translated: CASRLAGWNEQFF.

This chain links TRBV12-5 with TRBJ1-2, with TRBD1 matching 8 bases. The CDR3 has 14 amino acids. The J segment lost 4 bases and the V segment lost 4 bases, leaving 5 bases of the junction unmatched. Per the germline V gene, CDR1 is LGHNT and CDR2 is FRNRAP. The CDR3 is CASGSGTGGYGYTF. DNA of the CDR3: TGTGCTAGTGGTTCCGGGACAGGAGGCTATGGCTACACCTTC.

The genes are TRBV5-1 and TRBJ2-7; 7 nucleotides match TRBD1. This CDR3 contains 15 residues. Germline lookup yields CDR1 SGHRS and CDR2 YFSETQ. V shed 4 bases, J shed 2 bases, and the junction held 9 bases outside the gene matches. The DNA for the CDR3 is TGCGCCAGCAGCCCGGGATCACAGGGGCCCTACGAGCAGTACTTC. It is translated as CASSPGSQGPYEQYF.

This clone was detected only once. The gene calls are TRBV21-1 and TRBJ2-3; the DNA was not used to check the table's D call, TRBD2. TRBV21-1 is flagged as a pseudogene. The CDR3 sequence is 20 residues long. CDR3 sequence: CASSKWRGGELPSFTDTQYF. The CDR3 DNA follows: TGTGCCAGCAGCAAATGGAGGGGAGGGGAGTTGCCTTCCTTCACAGATACGCAGTATTTT.

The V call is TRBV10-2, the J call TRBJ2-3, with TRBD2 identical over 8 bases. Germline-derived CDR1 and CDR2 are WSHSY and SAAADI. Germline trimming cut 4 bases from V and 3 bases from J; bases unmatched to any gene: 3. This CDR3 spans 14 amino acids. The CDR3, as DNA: TGCGCCAGCAGTGTGGCGGGAGGAACAGATACGCAGTATTTT. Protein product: CASSVAGGTDTQYF.

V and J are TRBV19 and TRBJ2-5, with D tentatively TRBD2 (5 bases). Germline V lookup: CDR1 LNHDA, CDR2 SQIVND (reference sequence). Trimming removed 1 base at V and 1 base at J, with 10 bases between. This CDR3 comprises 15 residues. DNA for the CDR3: TGTGCCAGTAGTATAGTTCCCGGGGTCCAAGAGACCCAGTACTTC. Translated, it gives CASSIVPGVQETQYF.